The rows below give T cell receptor beta chains drawn from one sample of a study of cytomegalovirus exposure and HLA in healthy donors. Libraries were prepared by immunoSEQ multiplex PCR; TCRdb keeps only in-frame clonotypes and omits some of them. Of more than 150,000 clones in the sample, roughly four fifths were seen once. The sequenced sample consisted of PBMCs. The receptors shown here come from a man aged 45-65 years in good health and CMV-seronegative. CDR3s include the opening cysteine and the closing phenylalanine or tryptophan. D genes are given only for firm matches. Size is omitted from some rows. Given values are once, few, many or a class for expanded clones.

J gene	clone size	D gene	V gene	CDR3 protein	CDR3 DNA
TRBJ2-4	-	TRBD1	TRBV10-3	CAISESQGAAKKNIQYF	TGTGCCATCAGTGAGTCACAGGGGGCTGCCAAGAAAAACATTCAGTACTTC
TRBJ1-5	-	-	TRBV9	CASSVGDSNQPQHF	TGTGCCAGCAGCGTAGGAGATAGCAATCAGCCCCAGCATTTT
TRBJ1-5	-	TRBD1	TRBV19	CASRRQGYSNQPQHF	TGTGCCAGTAGGCGACAGGGGTACAGCAATCAGCCCCAGCATTTT
TRBJ1-1	few	TRBD1	TRBV6-6	CASSTWTGTNTEAFF	TGTGCCAGCAGTACCTGGACAGGGACGAACACTGAAGCTTTCTTT
TRBJ2-5	-	TRBD2	TRBV9	CASSVGVAGSGSETQYF	TGTGCCAGCAGCGTAGGGGTAGCGGGGTCCGGGAGTGAGACCCAGTACTTC
TRBJ1-4	-	-	TRBV9	CASSVYPQTTNEKLFF	TGTGCCAGCAGCGTATACCCACAGACAACTAATGAAAAACTGTTTTTT
TRBJ2-3	-	TRBD1	TRBV2	CASRRQGVTDTQYF	TGTGCCAGCAGGAGACAGGGAGTAACAGATACGCAGTATTTT
TRBJ2-6	-	-	TRBV9	CASSVVQGAGANVLTF	TGTGCCAGCAGCGTAGTCCAGGGCGCTGGGGCCAACGTCCTGACTTTC
TRBJ1-5	-	-	TRBV7-6	CASSPTPSNQPQHF	TGTGCCAGCAGCCCCACTCCTAGCAATCAGCCCCAGCATTTT
TRBJ2-1	-	TRBD1	TRBV5-5	CASSSNRGRNEQFF	TGTGCCAGCAGCTCGAACAGGGGGCGAAATGAGCAGTTCTTC
TRBJ1-4	-	-	TRBV5-4	CASSPGQSNEKLFF	TGTGCCAGCAGTCCTGGACAGTCTAATGAAAAACTGTTTTTT
TRBJ2-7	-	TRBD2	TRBV9	CASSTLAGAYEQYF	TGTGCCAGCAGCACCTTAGCGGGGGCTTACGAGCAGTACTTC
TRBJ1-3	-	-	TRBV19	CASSVNRNSGNTIYF	TGTGCCAGTAGTGTTAACAGGAACTCTGGAAACACCATATATTTT
TRBJ2-7	-	TRBD1	TRBV5-1	CASSRGQYYGQYF	TGCGCCAGCAGCAGGGGACAGTACTACGGGCAGTACTTC
TRBJ2-2	-	-	TRBV12-5	CASGKLSGRAGELFF	TGTGCTAGTGGCAAACTCAGCGGCCGCGCCGGGGAGCTGTTTTTT
TRBJ1-1	-	-	TRBV5-6	CASSLWGSLTEAFF	TGTGCCAGCAGCTTGTGGGGCTCCCTCACTGAAGCTTTCTTT